This T cell receptor beta chain came from a study of chronic HIV infection and antiretroviral therapy (dated by TCRdb to between 2015 and 2016). The cysteine opens and the phenylalanine closes a CDR3 of 15 amino acids. The CDR3 DNA has 45 bases and is translated from base 1. According to the germline V gene, CDR1 reads MGHRA and CDR2 reads YSYEKL. The V end loses 0 bases and the J end loses 2 bases, and a stretch of 9 bases separates them. This clonotype was observed a few times. The clone's antigen remains unknown. Per-nucleotide qualities are absent, and no much larger clonotype sits a single base away. The protocol used for the library was 5' RACE. Sequencer: Illumina MiSeq. TCRdb itself trimmed the public reads at Q25 with fastp, ran MiXCR and retained productive beta chains. Entries are consolidated by CDR3 protein sequence, retaining the most common genes and DNA. This sample comprises about 38,000 distinct CDR3 sequences, 8.2% of them detected only once. The top ten clonotypes cover around 3% of the sample.

Sample: peripheral blood. The TCR comes from an adult who had HIV and had not received antiretroviral therapy, or was an uninfected healthy control (not recorded which). The receptor chain draws on TRBV4-1 and TRBJ2-3, with the D segment identity uncertain. The CDR3 protein sequence reads: CASSQDPRPTDTQYF. The nucleotide sequence is given as TGCGCCAGCAGCCAAGATCCCAGACCCACAGATACGCAGTATTTT.